This TCR beta chain was profiled in a study of T cell responses to AZD1222 COVID-19 vaccine. Broader study findings: The breadth and depth of Spike-specific TCRs increased once two AZD1222 doses had been given. White British ancestry dominated among donors, who included more females, and clonal diversity was possibly underestimated. Repertoire sampling occurred only after the peak T cell response. Seropositivity was recorded at baseline in only a handful of AZD1222 recipients.

Germline V CDR1 and CDR2: ENHRY, SYGVKD. The length of the CDR3 is 16 residues. The ends lost 3 bases at V and 0 bases at J; junction bases unmatched: 4. Note on this clone: Its antigen is currently unknown.

Libraries were prepared by immunoSEQ multiplex PCR; TCRdb keeps only in-frame clonotypes and omits some of them. Of more than 100,000 clones listed, 85% to 90% are singletons. This chain joins TRBV10-3 and TRBJ2-2, with TRBD1 matching 7 bases. This specimen consisted of peripheral blood, obtained on day 0 of AZD1222 vaccination. This clonotype was sampled from an adult in good health. This CDR3 is CAISDWTGPNTGELFF. The CDR3 DNA reads TGTGCCATCAGTGATTGGACAGGTCCGAACACCGGGGAGCTGTTTTTT.